These 10 T cell receptor beta chains were all obtained from the same sample, sequenced in a study of blood T cell repertoires in COVID-19. The repertoire was sequenced with immunoSEQ multiplex PCR; TCRdb's copy has only in-frame clones and lacks some. The table shows 40,000 to 45,000 clones, with roughly nine tenths occurring only once. The sequencing sample was made of peripheral blood. The receptors stem from a human donor in a cohort sampled during active COVID-19.

The chain carries TRBV6-5 and TRBJ1-2, with unresolved D. CDR1 and CDR2 (germline): MNHEY, SVGAGI. V dropped 7 bases and J dropped 4 bases, with 16 bases sitting between them. CDR3 length: 14 residues. The CDR3 loop is CASKAYTGSYGYTF. CDR3 in DNA: TGTGCCAGCAAGGCCTACACGGGGTCCTATGGCTACACCTTC.

This clone is a singleton in its sample. The chain combines TRBV7-8 with TRBJ2-3; 7 bases are shared with TRBD1. In germline, CDR1 is SGHVS, CDR2 FQNEAQ. This CDR3 has 15 residues. V lost 4 bases and J lost 6; bases outside the gene matches: 10. The chain's CDR3 is CASSSGTVREDTQYF. Here the CDR3 DNA reads TGTGCCAGCAGCTCCGGGACAGTTCGAGAGGATACGCAGTATTTT.

This chain joins TRBV21-1 and TRBJ2-1; the table's D call TRBD2 went unverified against the DNA. TRBV21-1 is classified as a pseudogene. CDR3 length: 17 residues. CDR3 residues: CASSRRLAGLIRDEQFF. The CDR3 DNA follows: TGTGCCAGCAGCCGACGACTAGCGGGATTAATTCGGGATGAGCAGTTCTTC.

The chain is built from TRBV6-5 and TRBJ2-7; D perhaps matches TRBD2 (5 bases). CDR3 length: 13 residues. CDR1 is MNHEY, CDR2 SVGAGI, per germline. The V and J ends lost 7 bases and 3 bases respectively, with 13 bases between them. CDR3 bases: TGTGCCAGCACCTGGACCCGGGGCTACGAGCAGTACTTC. Its translation is CASTWTRGYEQYF.

The chain employs TRBV5-8 and TRBJ2-3, with TRBD2 matching 7 bases. CDR3 size: 14 residues. CDR1 SGHTS and CDR2 YDEGEE come from the germline V gene. V lost 2 bases and J lost 6; bases outside the gene matches: 6. The CDR3 DNA reads TGTGCCAGCAGCTTCCAAGCGGGATCGGATACGCAGTATTTT. It is translated as CASSFQAGSDTQYF.

The chain links TRBV12-5 to TRBJ2-1; D uncertain. Germline V gives CDR1 LGHNT, CDR2 FRNRAP. Trimming stripped 3 bases from V and 0 bases from J, with 15 bases between. The CDR3 spans 17 residues. For the CDR3, the DNA is TGTGCTAGTGGTTTTCTTTCGGGTCTCAGCTCCTACAATGAGCAGTTCTTC. Translating it yields CASGFLSGLSSYNEQFF.

V gene TRBV13 combines with J gene TRBJ2-5, with 14 bases aligning to TRBD2. Losses at the gene ends were 4 bases for V and 3 bases for J; bases not matched to a gene: 1. Germline CDR1 and CDR2: PRHDT and FYEKMQ (reference sequence). The CDR3 totals 15 residues. The CDR3 nucleotides are TGTGCCAGCAGCTGGGGACTAGCGGGGGAAGAGACCCAGTACTTC. Translated, it gives CASSWGLAGEETQYF.

CDR3 sequence (DNA): TGTGCCAGTAGTATTGGACTAGCGGCGTCGGGGGCCTACAATGAGCAGTTCTTC. Protein sequence: CASSIGLAASGAYNEQFF. V usage is TRBV19 and J usage is TRBJ2-1; 10 bases fit TRBD2. Per the germline V gene, CDR1 is LNHDA and CDR2 is SQIVND (reference sequence). The CDR3 runs 18 residues. V lost 3 bases, J lost 2 bases, and 10 bases stayed unmatched.

V gene TRBV13 combines with J gene TRBJ2-5; TRBD2 matches 7 bases. Germline CDR1 is PRHDT and CDR2 is FYEKMQ (reference sequence). V trimming: 2 bases; J trimming: 5 bases; junction bases outside the gene matches: 8. This CDR3 has 15 residues. CDR3: CASSLWEGLGETQYF. The CDR3 DNA is TGTGCCAGCAGCTTATGGGAGGGGCTTGGGGAGACCCAGTACTTC. Full variable domain (remainder filled in from reference TRBV13 and TRBJ2-5): AAGVIQSPRHLIKEKRETATLKCYPIPRHDTVYWYQQGPGQDPQFLISFYEKMQSDKGSIPDRFSAQQFSDYHSELNMSSLELGDSALYFCASSLWEGLGETQYFGPGTRLLVL.

This sequence joins TRBV5-1 and TRBJ2-5; D perhaps matches TRBD2 (5 bases). This CDR3 is built from 13 residues. Trimming left V 2 bases short and J 4 bases short, with 9 bases between. Germline values: CDR1 SGHRS, CDR2 YFSETQ. CDR3 residues: CASSLRSGETQYF. CDR3 bases: TGCGCCAGCAGCTTACGGAGCGGAGAGACCCAGTACTTC.